Listed below are T cell receptor beta chains from one sample, sequenced in a study of blood T cell repertoires in COVID-19. Method: immunoSEQ multiplex PCR; TCRdb's copy keeps in-frame clones and lacks some. Of 65,000 or so clones detected, about 88% appear once; the ten largest clones hold over 0.95%. Sequenced: peripheral blood. These receptor sequences come from a man in his sixties with acute or convalescent COVID-19. Each CDR3 is given with its conserved first and last residue. Some rows have no size entry. The others give once, few or many, or a class for an expanded clone.

cdr3_aa,v_call,clone_size
CASSRSLQGDTQYF,TRBV5-1,.
CAISFQGAGETQYF,TRBV10-3,.
CSVELTGPPVGTQYF,TRBV29-1,.
CETRDWVRTEAFF,TRBV27,.
CATSDLQGTEAFF,TRBV24-1,.
CASMDSGNQPQHF,TRBV2,.
CASSPTTAGKAFF,TRBV18,.
CASSFRTGEVGTGELFF,TRBV19,.
CASSLRDRGNQPQHF,TRBV27,once
CASSLRDRAIEQYF,TRBV6-6,.
CASSTTGGGYGYTF,TRBV2,.
CAWSVRGLANYGYTF,TRBV30,.
CASSSGTGGFVSPLHF,TRBV5-1,.
CASSVITGGGYTF,TRBV2,.
CASSFMAEPYYEQYF,TRBV6-6,.
CASGLRLEDIQYF,TRBV12-5,.
CASSRRGEQYF,TRBV12-3/TRBV12-4,.
CASSSNRGGYIETQYF,TRBV11-2,.
CASSSGYGYTF,TRBV6-6,.
CASSPRPLRGADTQYF,TRBV14,.
CASSSTGLTNTEAFF,TRBV5-1,.
CASSQTPGAELNTEAFF,TRBV3-1/TRBV3-2,.
CASNQNRNTEAFF,TRBV3-1/TRBV3-2,.
CASSPLTGGRSGNTIYF,TRBV18,.
CASSPSGFGGSSGNTIYF,TRBV11-2,.
CASRSTGDNSPLHF,TRBV7-9,.
CAISAAGGSGEQYF,TRBV10-3,.
CASSEALKGVYGYTF,TRBV2,.
CASSMGRGVAEAFF,TRBV5-1,.
CASRTGGSSYEQYF,TRBV6-6,.
CASSQEDRGYQPQHF,TRBV4-1,.
CASSLQGGTGNTIYF,TRBV7-9,.
CSVLEGAQPQHF,TRBV29-1,.
CSVEARAAYTF,TRBV29-1,.
CAWSPTAFPGGKLFF,TRBV30,.
CASSFGVSYEQYF,TRBV6-1,.
CASSPTTGGEQYF,TRBV18,.
CASSSDQGAYYGYTF,TRBV5-6,.
CASSPTTTGGANYGYTF,TRBV18,.
CASSVGSRGDTQYF,TRBV5-1,few
CASSLAGTGGQPQHF,TRBV7-2,.
CAWSGLAGGLGTQYF,TRBV30,.
CASSLADRTEAFF,TRBV7-9,.